The clone carrying this TCR beta chain was recorded at least ten times. This entry comes from a study of regulatory T cells in long-lasting Graves disease. Background on the study: Graves' patients, diagnosed recently, had received antithyroid drugs under 3 months.

Time point meaning: newly diagnosed GD, antithyroid drugs for less than 3 months. The authors made the TCR library using RNA they extracted from PBMCs. The CDR3 consists of 15 residues. V was pared by 8 bases and J by 3 bases, with 17 bases between. Building of the TCR beta libraries involved iRepertoire HTBI primers and Arm-PCR of CDR3 regions. In the original processing: Taken together, the samples had 62 TRBV and roughly 15 TRBJ segments identified. TCRdb re-called the multiplex PCR reads with MiXCR, one entry per CDR3 protein. V and J calls and clone size were set by TCRdb, not the authors. The table has 440,000 or so distinct CDR3 sequences, under 15% seen once. The same specimen was also included in a second study, on T cells in Graves' hyperthyroidism and ophthalmopathy.

This clonotype originated in a woman in her 30s with Graves disease. The V and J genes are TRBV12-3 or TRBV12-4 and TRBJ1-5; a weak D match, TRBD1 (5 bases). The specimen comprised peripheral blood mononuclear cells (PBMCs), sampled at new diagnosis, from a patient treated with antithyroid drugs. The CDR3 is CASALGTADNQPQHF. CDR3 DNA: TGTGCCAGCGCCCTGGGGACGGCCGACAATCAGCCCCAGCATTTT.